The rows below give T cell receptor beta chains drawn from one sample of a study of response to subunit inactivated influenza vaccine. One entry per CDR3 protein results from TCRdb running MiXCR on the RT-PCR reads. The table shows about 540,000 distinct CDR3 sequences, with approximately 20% occurring only once. These data were also reused for a study on T cells expressing NK-cell markers.

Material: CD4+ T cells sorted from PBMCs, obtained roughly 13 days after vaccination. The receptors were sampled from a man in his fifties or sixties who received an inactivated influenza vaccine. The CDR3 runs from the conserved cysteine through the conserved F or W. Each record gives: CDR3 protein, CDR3 DNA, D gene, V gene, J gene, clone size. The D gene is left open where the match is weak. The size entry is marked missing in some rows and otherwise reads once, few, many or a size class.

CDR3aa: CSVTGAGGRTDTQYF
CDR3nt: TGCAGCGTGACGGGCGCGGGAGGGCGCACAGATACGCAGTATTTT
d_gene: TRBD2
v_gene: TRBV29-1
j_gene: TRBJ2-3
abundance: few

CDR3aa: CASSLWGSLNTGELFF
CDR3nt: TGTGCCAGCAGTTTATGGGGGAGCCTGAACACCGGGGAGCTGTTTTTT
d_gene: .
v_gene: TRBV27
j_gene: TRBJ2-2
abundance: .

CDR3aa: CASSPSGIPRDEQFF
CDR3nt: TGTGCCAGCAGCCCCAGCGGGATCCCCCGGGATGAGCAGTTCTTC
d_gene: TRBD2
v_gene: TRBV7-9
j_gene: TRBJ2-1
abundance: .

CDR3aa: CSARDTTTGPTDTQYF
CDR3nt: TGCAGTGCTAGAGATACCACTACCGGCCCCACAGATACGCAGTATTTT
d_gene: .
v_gene: TRBV20-1
j_gene: TRBJ2-3
abundance: .

CDR3aa: CASSLQLGVSTHNEQFF
CDR3nt: TGTGCCAGCAGTTTACAGTTGGGGGTCTCAACCCACAATGAGCAGTTCTTC
d_gene: .
v_gene: TRBV27
j_gene: TRBJ2-1
abundance: few

CDR3aa: CASSLGVAGESEQYF
CDR3nt: TGTGCCAGCAGCTTAGGGGTAGCGGGAGAGTCCGAGCAGTACTTC
d_gene: TRBD2
v_gene: TRBV7-2
j_gene: TRBJ2-7
abundance: few

CDR3aa: CASSSSGRFNEQFF
CDR3nt: TGTGCCAGCAGTTCTAGCGGGAGGTTTAATGAGCAGTTCTTC
d_gene: TRBD2
v_gene: TRBV28
j_gene: TRBJ2-1
abundance: few

CDR3aa: CSASHPGGEQFF
CDR3nt: TGCAGTGCTAGCCACCCGGGGGGTGAGCAGTTCTTC
d_gene: TRBD2
v_gene: TRBV20-1
j_gene: TRBJ2-1
abundance: .

CDR3aa: CASSQDRNPFSGANVLTF
CDR3nt: TGCGCCAGCAGCCAAGATAGGAACCCCTTCTCTGGGGCCAACGTCCTGACTTTC
d_gene: .
v_gene: TRBV4-3
j_gene: TRBJ2-6
abundance: .

CDR3aa: CASNTDRTGTEAFF
CDR3nt: TGTGCCAGTAATACGGACCGGACGGGGACTGAAGCTTTCTTT
d_gene: .
v_gene: TRBV19
j_gene: TRBJ1-1
abundance: .

CDR3aa: CSASASRRVNEQFF
CDR3nt: TGCAGTGCTAGCGCTAGCCGGAGGGTTAATGAGCAGTTCTTC
d_gene: .
v_gene: TRBV20-1
j_gene: TRBJ2-1
abundance: few

CDR3aa: CASSLPGAAGELFF
CDR3nt: TGTGCCAGCAGCCTCCCCGGGGCGGCCGGGGAGCTGTTTTTT
d_gene: .
v_gene: TRBV4-2
j_gene: TRBJ2-2
abundance: few

CDR3aa: CATSRAKGTDTQYF
CDR3nt: TGTGCCACCAGCAGAGCCAAGGGGACAGATACGCAGTATTTT
d_gene: .
v_gene: TRBV15
j_gene: TRBJ2-3
abundance: .

CDR3aa: CASSLASGLPQAGTQYF
CDR3nt: TGTGCCAGCAGCTTAGCGTCCGGGCTCCCACAAGCTGGTACGCAGTATTTT
d_gene: .
v_gene: TRBV7-9
j_gene: TRBJ2-3
abundance: .

CDR3aa: CASSRLGPAGADTQYF
CDR3nt: TGCGCCAGCAGCCGGCTGGGCCCGGCGGGGGCAGATACGCAGTATTTT
d_gene: TRBD2
v_gene: TRBV5-1
j_gene: TRBJ2-3
abundance: .

CDR3aa: CAIKGRDSTDTQYF
CDR3nt: TGTGCCATCAAGGGCCGTGATTCCACAGATACGCAGTATTTT
d_gene: .
v_gene: TRBV10-3
j_gene: TRBJ2-3
abundance: .

CDR3aa: CASSQDFMDNEQFF
CDR3nt: TGCGCCAGCAGCCAAGATTTCATGGACAATGAGCAGTTCTTC
d_gene: .
v_gene: TRBV4-3
j_gene: TRBJ2-1
abundance: few

CDR3aa: CASSQADRGRSETQYF
CDR3nt: TGTGCCAGCAGCCAGGCTGACAGGGGGCGAAGTGAGACCCAGTACTTC
d_gene: TRBD1
v_gene: TRBV4-2
j_gene: TRBJ2-5
abundance: few

CDR3aa: CSATQGGNRETQYF
CDR3nt: TGCAGTGCTACCCAGGGAGGGAATCGAGAGACCCAGTACTTC
d_gene: TRBD2
v_gene: TRBV20-1
j_gene: TRBJ2-5
abundance: .

CDR3aa: CASSLDPVRAPLHF
CDR3nt: TGTGCCAGCAGCTTAGACCCAGTAAGGGCACCCCTCCACTTT
d_gene: .
v_gene: TRBV7-2
j_gene: TRBJ1-6
abundance: few

CDR3aa: CASSLDGRQAYEQYF
CDR3nt: TGTGCCAGCAGCTTAGATGGGCGCCAGGCCTACGAGCAGTACTTC
d_gene: .
v_gene: TRBV11-2
j_gene: TRBJ2-7
abundance: few

CDR3aa: CASSTSSGGVDEQYF
CDR3nt: TGCGCCAGCTCAACGAGCTCGGGGGGAGTTGACGAGCAGTACTTC
d_gene: TRBD2
v_gene: TRBV5-1
j_gene: TRBJ2-7
abundance: .

CDR3aa: CASSSQRGDSQYEQYF
CDR3nt: TGTGCCAGCAGCTCCCAAAGAGGGGATTCCCAGTACGAGCAGTACTTC
d_gene: .
v_gene: TRBV7-9
j_gene: TRBJ2-7
abundance: .

CDR3aa: CSARDPQSSYNEQFF
CDR3nt: TGCAGTGCTAGAGATCCTCAGAGCTCCTACAATGAGCAGTTCTTC
d_gene: .
v_gene: TRBV20-1
j_gene: TRBJ2-1
abundance: .

CDR3aa: CASSQDGAGLTDTQYF
CDR3nt: TGTGCCAGCAGCCAAGATGGGGCAGGACTAACAGATACGCAGTATTTT
d_gene: .
v_gene: TRBV3-1
j_gene: TRBJ2-3
abundance: .

CDR3aa: CASSHRAGDEKLFF
CDR3nt: TGTGCCAGCAGCCACCGCGCAGGGGATGAAAAACTGTTTTTT
d_gene: .
v_gene: TRBV3-1
j_gene: TRBJ1-4
abundance: few

CDR3aa: CASSLSQESYEQYF
CDR3nt: TGTGCCAGCAGTTTATCACAGGAATCCTACGAGCAGTACTTC
d_gene: .
v_gene: TRBV28
j_gene: TRBJ2-7
abundance: once

CDR3aa: CSALLREIYETQYF
CDR3nt: TGCAGCGCCCTCCTTCGGGAAATCTATGAGACCCAGTACTTC
d_gene: .
v_gene: TRBV29-1
j_gene: TRBJ2-5
abundance: few

CDR3aa: CASNPSGGGFTDTQYF
CDR3nt: TGTGCCAGCAACCCATCGGGGGGGGGATTCACAGATACGCAGTATTTT
d_gene: TRBD2
v_gene: TRBV7-9
j_gene: TRBJ2-3
abundance: few

CDR3aa: CASSWGGTNRDEQFF
CDR3nt: TGCGCCAGCAGCTGGGGAGGGACCAACAGGGATGAGCAGTTCTTC
d_gene: .
v_gene: TRBV5-1
j_gene: TRBJ2-1
abundance: .

CDR3aa: CASSLPERVYGYTF
CDR3nt: TGTGCCAGCAGTTTACCCGAGAGGGTGTATGGCTACACCTTC
d_gene: .
v_gene: TRBV28
j_gene: TRBJ1-2
abundance: .

CDR3aa: CASRLQGASGYEQYF
CDR3nt: TGCGCCAGCAGGTTACAGGGGGCAAGTGGCTACGAGCAGTACTTC
d_gene: TRBD1
v_gene: TRBV10-2
j_gene: TRBJ2-7
abundance: few

CDR3aa: CASSRGGLEYF
CDR3nt: TGTGCCAGCAGCCGTGGCGGACTTGAGTACTTC
d_gene: .
v_gene: TRBV7-2
j_gene: TRBJ2-5
abundance: .

CDR3aa: CASSPRQGGSNEQYF
CDR3nt: TGTGCCAGCTCCCCGAGACAGGGAGGCTCAAACGAGCAGTACTTC
d_gene: .
v_gene: TRBV18
j_gene: TRBJ2-7
abundance: .

CDR3aa: CASSLSGAPRGTPLHF
CDR3nt: TGTGCCAGCAGTTTATCGGGGGCCCCTCGAGGTACACCCCTCCACTTT
d_gene: .
v_gene: TRBV12-3/TRBV12-4
j_gene: TRBJ1-6
abundance: .